This T cell receptor beta chain is from a study of T cell repertoires in ileal Crohn's disease. Time point specified: neoterminal ileum biopsy at postoperative endoscopy, about 6 months after surgery. Clones were read by immunoSEQ multiplex PCR, and TCRdb kept only the in-frame ones, dropping some. Among 13,000 or so clones listed, roughly 78% were seen once. Germline CDR1 reads MGHRA; CDR2 reads YSYEKL. The CDR3 totals 18 residues. After removal of 2 bases from V and 7 bases from J, the junction contained 11 bases not matched to a gene. Study conclusions and caveats: Postoperative endoscopy occurred within one year, median about 7 months. Sorted CD8 T cells held more high-frequency clones than CD4.

Concerning this clone itself: Its antigen is as yet unknown.

Sequencing was done on a sample of ileal tissue. The chain employs TRBV4-1 and TRBJ2-2; TRBD2 aligns across 12 bases. This TCR came from an adult with Crohn's disease. CDR3 sequence (DNA): TGCGCCAGCAGCCAAAAGGGGCTAGCGGGAGGGCCCGACGGGGAGCTGTTTTTT. It specifies CASSQKGLAGGPDGELFF.